These T cell receptor beta chains were read from a single sample in a study of T cell responses to AZD1222 COVID-19 vaccine. Profiled with immunoSEQ multiplex PCR; TCRdb holds only in-frame clones, not every one. This repertoire shows about 180,000 clones, just under 95% found once; its top ten account for roughly 1%. The sample consisted of peripheral blood, taken 28 days after the second dose of the MenACWY control vaccine. The receptors come from an adult who received the MenACWY meningococcal vaccine as a control. CDR3s include the opening cysteine and the closing phenylalanine or tryptophan. A D gene is named only where the DNA matches it firmly. The listing skips clone size in some rows; elsewhere it reads once, few, many or a size class.

>TRBD1|TRBV7-2|-|TRBJ1-2
TGTGCCAGCAGCCAGTCCGGGACAGGGGGGCCGTATGGCTACACCTTC
CASSQSGTGGPYGYTF
>-|TRBV5-4|-|TRBJ1-4
TGTGCCAGCAGCTTAAGGGATGATAATGAAAAACTGTTTTTT
CASSLRDDNEKLFF
>TRBD1|TRBV9|-|TRBJ1-6
TGTGCCAGCAGTGGCCAGACAGGGAGCTCCTATAATTCACCCCTCCACTTT
CASSGQTGSSYNSPLHF
>TRBD1|TRBV11-2|once|TRBJ1-1
TGTGCCAGCAGCGCAGACAGGGTTGAAGCTTTCTTT
CASSADRVEAFF
>-|TRBV30|-|TRBJ1-1
TGTGCCTGGAAGGCGGGGTCAGGGTCCTACACTGAAGCTTTCTTT
CAWKAGSGSYTEAFF
>-|TRBV7-9|few|TRBJ1-2
TGTGCCAGCAGCTTAGGGGATAGAGTCTATGGCTACACCTTC
CASSLGDRVYGYTF
>-|TRBV9|-|TRBJ1-3
TGTGCCAGCAGCGTCCCCTCTGGAAACACCATATATTTT
CASSVPSGNTIYF
>TRBD1|TRBV10-2|-|TRBJ1-4
TGCGCCAGCAGTGGACAGGGCCGGGAAAAACTGTTTTTT
CASSGQGREKLFF
>-|TRBV5-6|-|TRBJ2-5
TGTGCCAGCAACGCCGTGTCCCAAGAGACCCAGTACTTC
CASNAVSQETQYF
>-|TRBV5-1|-|TRBJ1-2
TGCGCCAGCAGCTTGGGTGACACGGTGACCTCCATCTATGGCTACACCTTC
CASSLGDTVTSIYGYTF
>-|TRBV9|once|TRBJ2-2
TGTGCCAGCAGCGTACGTCGGGACTCCTACACCGGGGAGCTGTTTTTT
CASSVRRDSYTGELFF
>TRBD2|TRBV4-1|once|TRBJ2-7
TGCGCCAGCAGCCAAGTAGCGGGGGGCTATATCCACGAGCAGTACTTC
CASSQVAGGYIHEQYF
>-|TRBV7-8|-|TRBJ1-2
TGTGCCAGCAGCCGGAGCGGGGGGCGCTTGATTGGCTACACCTTC
CASSRSGGRLIGYTF
>-|TRBV18|-|TRBJ1-1
TGTGCCAGCTCAAATTGGAGGGGCGAAGGGAACACTGAAGCTTTCTTT
CASSNWRGEGNTEAFF
>-|TRBV6-1|-|TRBJ1-5
TGTGCCAGCAGTGAATGGCCAGAGAGTCAGCCCCAGCATTTT
CASSEWPESQPQHF
>-|TRBV25-1|-|TRBJ2-1
TGTGCCAGCAGTGAAAGTCGAAGGATCTACAATGAGCAGTTCTTC
CASSESRRIYNEQFF
>-|TRBV18|few|TRBJ1-5
TGTGCCAGCTCTCAGTCGACGGACGGCAATCAGCCCCAGCATTTT
CASSQSTDGNQPQHF
>TRBD2|TRBV4-2|-|TRBJ2-1
TGTGCCAGCAGCCAAACTAGCGGGGACTACAATGAGCAGTTCTTC
CASSQTSGDYNEQFF
>-|TRBV3-1/TRBV3-2|once|TRBJ1-2
TGTGCCAGCAGCAACCTGGGGGAAGGTGGCTACACCTTC
CASSNLGEGGYTF
>TRBD1|TRBV28|-|TRBJ2-7
TGTGCCAGCAGTTTATTAAGCCCGGGACAGGCCAAGCAGTACTTC
CASSLLSPGQAKQYF
>-|TRBV7-5|once|TRBJ1-4
TGTGCCAGAAGCCTTCAGGGGGCCGGTGAAAAACTGTTTTTT
CARSLQGAGEKLFF
>-|TRBV4-3|-|TRBJ2-7
TGCGCCAGCAGCCAAGAAGTGGTGGGTTACGAGCAGTACTTC
CASSQEVVGYEQYF
>-|TRBV4-3|few|TRBJ2-2
TGCGCCAGCAGCCAAGTCCCCAGGGGAGGATCCGGGGAGCTGTTTTTT
CASSQVPRGGSGELFF
>TRBD1|TRBV7-9|once|TRBJ1-2
TGTGCCAGCAGCCCCCGGGACAGGCCTAACTATGGCTACACCTTC
CASSPRDRPNYGYTF
>TRBD1|TRBV3-1/TRBV3-2|-|TRBJ1-2
TGTGCCAGCAGCCAAACAGGGGGTGGCTACACCTTC
CASSQTGGGYTF
>-|TRBV20-1|-|TRBJ2-1
TGCAGTGCTAGTGATTACGCGAGCTCCTACAATGAGCAGTTCTTC
CSASDYASSYNEQFF
>-|TRBV2|-|TRBJ2-4
TGTGCCAGCAGGGGCCACCATCCTAACATTCAGTACTTC
CASRGHHPNIQYF
>-|TRBV6-2/TRBV6-3|-|TRBJ2-6
TGTGCCAGCAGTTCGGGGCTTTTGTCTGGGGCCAACGTCCTGACTTTC
CASSSGLLSGANVLTF
>-|TRBV2|-|TRBJ2-1
TGTGCCAGCAGTGAACGGCGGAGCTCCTACAATGAGCAGTTCTTC
CASSERRSSYNEQFF
>TRBD2|TRBV4-3|-|TRBJ2-3
TGCGCCAGCAGCCACTCCGGGACTAGCAAGTATTTT
CASSHSGTSKYF
>TRBD1|TRBV27|-|TRBJ2-7
TGTGCCAGCAGTCCCGGGACAGGGGGCTACGAGCAGTACTTC
CASSPGTGGYEQYF
>TRBD1|TRBV2|-|TRBJ2-1
TGTGCCAGCAGTTCACAGGGGAGCCAGGCGGGTGAGCAGTTCTTC
CASSSQGSQAGEQFF
>-|TRBV11-2|-|TRBJ1-4
TGTGCCAGCAGCCCACAGTCTAATGAAAAACTGTTTTTT
CASSPQSNEKLFF
>-|TRBV4-2|-|TRBJ1-1
TGTGCCAGCAGCCAAGTACGGGGGGGGCTTCAGAACACTGAAGCTTTCTTT
CASSQVRGGLQNTEAFF
>-|TRBV12-3/TRBV12-4|-|TRBJ1-1
TGTGCCAGCAGCCAGGGTTTCAACGCTGAAGCTTTCTTT
CASSQGFNAEAFF
>TRBD1|TRBV6-4|-|TRBJ2-2
TGTGCCAGCAGTGGACAGGGGGACACCGGGGAGCTGTTTTTT
CASSGQGDTGELFF
>TRBD1|TRBV6-5|-|TRBJ2-5
TGTGCAGCAGGGGGAGAAGAGACCCAGTACTTC
CAAGGEETQYF
>-|TRBV7-2|once|TRBJ1-1
TGTGCCAGCTTGAGGGGCGGGAACACTGAAGCTTTCTTT
CASLRGGNTEAFF
>-|TRBV5-8|-|TRBJ2-7
TGTGCCAGCAGCCCTAGGGGGGGGACCCAACGTGGCGAGCAGTACTTC
CASSPRGGTQRGEQYF
>-|TRBV30|-|TRBJ1-2
TGTGCCTTTTATACCGGGACCACCTATGGCTACACCTTC
CAFYTGTTYGYTF
>TRBD2|TRBV4-3|-|TRBJ2-3
TGCGCCAGCAGCCCTGTAGCGGGGGGCCCTCGTGATACGCAGTATTTT
CASSPVAGGPRDTQYF
>-|TRBV6-5|-|TRBJ2-7
TGTGCCAGCAGTTCCGGGGCCTACGAGCAGTACTTC
CASSSGAYEQYF
>-|TRBV6-6|-|TRBJ2-3
TGTGCCAGCAGTCCCGGGGTAGCGCCAGATACGCAGTATTTT
CASSPGVAPDTQYF
>-|TRBV7-2|-|TRBJ1-1
TGTGCCAGCAGCTTGGTGGGGACGAACACTGAAGCTTTCTTT
CASSLVGTNTEAFF
>-|TRBV7-2|-|TRBJ1-2
TGTGCCAGCAGTGGGGGGCGCGGAAGCTATGGCTACACCTTC
CASSGGRGSYGYTF
>TRBD1|TRBV15|-|TRBJ1-3
TGTGCCACCGGGACAGGGATCCCCTCTGGAAACACCATATATTTT
CATGTGIPSGNTIYF
>-|TRBV13|once|TRBJ1-6
TGTGCCAGCAGCTTAAGGGGTCGTAATTCACCCCTCCACTTT
CASSLRGRNSPLHF